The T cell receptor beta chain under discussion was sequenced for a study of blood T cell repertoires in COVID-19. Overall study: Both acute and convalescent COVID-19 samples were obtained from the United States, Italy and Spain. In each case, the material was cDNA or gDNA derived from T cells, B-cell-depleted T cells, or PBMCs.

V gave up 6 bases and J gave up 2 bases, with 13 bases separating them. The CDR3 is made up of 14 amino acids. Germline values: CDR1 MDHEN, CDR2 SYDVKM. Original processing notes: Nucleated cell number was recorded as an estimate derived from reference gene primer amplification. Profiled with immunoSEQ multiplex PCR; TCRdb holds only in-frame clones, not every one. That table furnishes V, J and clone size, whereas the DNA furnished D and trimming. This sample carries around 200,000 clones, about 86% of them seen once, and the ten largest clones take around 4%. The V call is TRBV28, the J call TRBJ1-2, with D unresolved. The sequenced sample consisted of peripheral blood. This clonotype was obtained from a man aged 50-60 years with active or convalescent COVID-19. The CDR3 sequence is CASRPQVLNYGYTF. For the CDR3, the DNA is TGTGCCAGCAGGCCTCAGGTGCTGAACTATGGCTACACCTTC.